The T cell receptor (beta chain) described here comes from a study of blood T cells in healthy people across ages. V was clipped by 3 bases and J by 5 bases, with 9 bases between them. Germline V CDR1 and CDR2: DFQATT, SNEGSKA (reference sequence). The CDR3 spans 12 residues. Next came a second PCR, run for about 6 to 12 cycles, which used a sample-barcoded 5' primer along with a J-beta primer mix. Each cDNA molecule was tagged by a template-switch adaptor that had 12 random nucleotides. TCRdb reanalysed the 5' RACE reads using MiXCR and keeps one entry per CDR3 protein. Here the sample spans 1,800,000 or so distinct CDR3 sequences, approximately 40% being singletons. Ranging in age from about 6 to 95, the donors were healthy Caucasian individuals from Russia. Donors gave 9 to 10 milliliters of peripheral blood apiece. In each sample, at least 6 million PBMCs were isolated.

This receptor was taken from a human donor in good health. The sequenced sample consisted of blood. The chain links TRBV20-1 to TRBJ2-3; D remains unclear. CDR3 nucleotide sequence: TGCAGTGCTAGTCCTGCAATAGATACGCAGTATTTT. Protein: CSASPAIDTQYF.